This TCR beta chain was identified in a study of T cell clonality in common variable immunodeficiency. Findings and caveats of the study: Compared with controls, CVID subjects had fewer shared TCRbeta clones. Compared with healthy controls, CVID subjects showed increased TCRbeta clonality, mostly in about a third. Fewer deletions and N-nucleotide insertions were reportedly seen in common variable immunodeficiency TCR beta sequences.

Equal genomic DNA amounts from CVID and control samples were sequenced. The repertoire was sequenced with immunoSEQ multiplex PCR; TCRdb's copy has only in-frame clones and lacks some. This set yields some 38,000 clones and no singletons; the top ten hold 9.5%. The CDR3 sequence is 20 residues long. Germline V CDR1 and CDR2: KGHDR, SFDVKD. The ends lost 9 bases at V and 1 base at J; junction bases unmatched: 16. This clone is labeled medium-sized. Its antigen remains unknown. The read halts 3 residues ahead of the CDR3 end, with the missing end drawn from the germline J gene. The source is a person between 18 and 75 years old in good health. The rearrangement uses TRBV24-1 and TRBJ2-6; TRBD2 matches at 11 bases. Sequencing was performed on peripheral blood mononuclear cells. CDR3: CATSPTDKLAGESGANVLTF. The sequenced part of the CDR3 DNA is TGTGCCACCTCCCCTACAGACAAACTAGCGGGAGAGTCTGGGGCCAACGTC.